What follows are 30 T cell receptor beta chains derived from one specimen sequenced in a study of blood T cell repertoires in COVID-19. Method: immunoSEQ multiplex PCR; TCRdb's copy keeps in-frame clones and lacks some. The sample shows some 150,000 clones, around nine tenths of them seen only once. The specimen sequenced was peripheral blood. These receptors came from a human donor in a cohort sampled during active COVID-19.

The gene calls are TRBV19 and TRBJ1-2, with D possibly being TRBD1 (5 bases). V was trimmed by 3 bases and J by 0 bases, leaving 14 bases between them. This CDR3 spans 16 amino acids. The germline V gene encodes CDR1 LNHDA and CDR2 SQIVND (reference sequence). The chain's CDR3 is CASSITLTDSNYGYTF. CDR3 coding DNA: TGTGCCAGTAGTATTACCCTGACAGACTCTAACTATGGCTACACCTTC.

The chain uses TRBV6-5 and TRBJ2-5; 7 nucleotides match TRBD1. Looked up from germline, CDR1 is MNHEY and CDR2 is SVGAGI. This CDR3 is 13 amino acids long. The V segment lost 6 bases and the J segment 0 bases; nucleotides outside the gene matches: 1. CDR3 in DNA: TGTGCCAGCAGAGGGACAGACCAAGAGACCCAGTACTTC. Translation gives CASRGTDQETQYF.

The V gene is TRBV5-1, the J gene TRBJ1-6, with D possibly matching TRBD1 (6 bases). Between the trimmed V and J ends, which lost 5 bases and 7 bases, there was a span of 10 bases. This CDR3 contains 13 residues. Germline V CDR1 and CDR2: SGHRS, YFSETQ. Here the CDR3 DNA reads TGCGCCAGCAGACAGGGTTCCAATTCACCCCTCCACTTT. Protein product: CASRQGSNSPLHF.

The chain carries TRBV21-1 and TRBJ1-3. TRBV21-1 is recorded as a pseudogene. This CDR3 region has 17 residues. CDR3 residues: CASSKEVEEWEGNTIYF. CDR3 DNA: TGTGCCAGCAGCAAAGAAGTGGAAGAGTGGGAGGGAAACACCATATATTTT.

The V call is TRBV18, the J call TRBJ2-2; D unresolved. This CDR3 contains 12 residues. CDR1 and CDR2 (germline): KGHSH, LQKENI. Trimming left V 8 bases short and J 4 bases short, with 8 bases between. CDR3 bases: TGTGCCAGCATCATGTCCACCGGGGAGCTGTTTTTT. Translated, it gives CASIMSTGELFF.

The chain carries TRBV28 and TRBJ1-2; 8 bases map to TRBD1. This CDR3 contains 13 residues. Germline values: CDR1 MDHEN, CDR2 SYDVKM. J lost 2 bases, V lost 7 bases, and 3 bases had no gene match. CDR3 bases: TGTGCCAGCACCGGACAGGGAAACTATGGCTACACCTTC. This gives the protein CASTGQGNYGYTF.

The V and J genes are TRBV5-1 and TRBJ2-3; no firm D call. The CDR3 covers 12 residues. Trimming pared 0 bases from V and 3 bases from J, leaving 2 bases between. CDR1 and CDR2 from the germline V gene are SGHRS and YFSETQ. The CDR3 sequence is CASSLVTDTQYF. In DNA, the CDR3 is TGCGCCAGCAGCTTGGTAACAGATACGCAGTATTTT.

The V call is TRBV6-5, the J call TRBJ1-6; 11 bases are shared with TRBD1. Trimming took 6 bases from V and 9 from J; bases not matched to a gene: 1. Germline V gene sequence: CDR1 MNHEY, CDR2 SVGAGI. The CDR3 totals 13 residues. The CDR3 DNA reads TGTGCCAGCAGGGGGACAGGGGGTTCACCCCTCCACTTT. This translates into CASRGTGGSPLHF.

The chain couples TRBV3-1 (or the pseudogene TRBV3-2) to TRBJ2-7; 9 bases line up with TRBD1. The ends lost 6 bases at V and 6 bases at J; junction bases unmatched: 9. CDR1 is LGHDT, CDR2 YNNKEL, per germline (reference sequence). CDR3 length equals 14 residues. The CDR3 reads CASSPSTGGLEQYF. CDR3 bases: TGTGCCAGCAGTCCTTCCACAGGGGGCCTCGAGCAGTACTTC.

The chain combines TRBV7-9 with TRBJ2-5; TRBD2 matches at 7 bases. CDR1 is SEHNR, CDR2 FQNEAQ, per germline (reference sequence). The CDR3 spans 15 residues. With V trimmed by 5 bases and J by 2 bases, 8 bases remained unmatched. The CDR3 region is CASSPAGVGQETQYF. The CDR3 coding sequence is TGTGCCAGCAGCCCGGCGGGAGTCGGGCAAGAGACCCAGTACTTC.

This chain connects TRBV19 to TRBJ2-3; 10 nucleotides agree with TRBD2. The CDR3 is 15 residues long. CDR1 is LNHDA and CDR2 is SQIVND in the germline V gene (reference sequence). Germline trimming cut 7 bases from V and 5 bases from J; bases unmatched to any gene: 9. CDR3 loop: CASTQLAGFGDTQYF. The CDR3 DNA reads TGTGCCAGTACCCAACTAGCGGGGTTTGGAGATACGCAGTATTTT.

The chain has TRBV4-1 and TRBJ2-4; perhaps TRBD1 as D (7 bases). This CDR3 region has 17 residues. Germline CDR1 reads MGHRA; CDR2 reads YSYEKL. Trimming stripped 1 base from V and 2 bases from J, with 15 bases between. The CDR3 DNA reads TGCGCCAGCAGCCAAGGGACTACAGGGGATCCCAAAAACATTCAGTACTTC. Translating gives CASSQGTTGDPKNIQYF.

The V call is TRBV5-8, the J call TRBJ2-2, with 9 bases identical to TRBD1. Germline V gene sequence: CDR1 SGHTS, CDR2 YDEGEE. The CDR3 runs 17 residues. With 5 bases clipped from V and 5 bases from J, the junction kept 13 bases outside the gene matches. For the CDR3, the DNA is TGTGCCAGCAGTCCGTACAGGGGGCAATCGTTTACCGGGGAGCTGTTTTTT. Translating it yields CASSPYRGQSFTGELFF.

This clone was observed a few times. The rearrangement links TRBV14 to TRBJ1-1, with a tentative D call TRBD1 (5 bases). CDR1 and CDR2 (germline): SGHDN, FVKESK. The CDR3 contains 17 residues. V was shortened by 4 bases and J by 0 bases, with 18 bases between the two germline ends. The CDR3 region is CASSPYGDWTMNTEAFF. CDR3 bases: TGTGCCAGCAGCCCATATGGGGACTGGACAATGAACACTGAAGCTTTCTTT. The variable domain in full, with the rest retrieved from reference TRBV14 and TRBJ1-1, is EAGVTQFPSHSVIEKGQTVTLRCDPISGHDNLYWYRRVMGKEIKFLLHFVKESKQDESGMPNNRFLAERTGGTYSTLKVQPAELEDSGVYFCASSPYGDWTMNTEAFFGQGTRLTVV.

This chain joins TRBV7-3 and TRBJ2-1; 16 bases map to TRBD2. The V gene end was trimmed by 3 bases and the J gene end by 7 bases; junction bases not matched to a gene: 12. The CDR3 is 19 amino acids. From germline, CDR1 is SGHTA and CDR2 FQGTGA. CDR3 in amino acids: CASSFQPGTSGGAGNEQFF. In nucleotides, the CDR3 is TGTGCCAGCAGCTTCCAACCAGGGACTAGCGGGGGGGCTGGGAATGAGCAGTTCTTC.

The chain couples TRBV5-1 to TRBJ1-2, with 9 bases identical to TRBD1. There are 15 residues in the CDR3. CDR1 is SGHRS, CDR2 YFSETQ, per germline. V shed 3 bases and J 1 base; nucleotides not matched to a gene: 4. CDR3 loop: CASSSTGGINYGYTF. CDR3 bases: TGCGCCAGCAGCTCGACAGGGGGTATTAACTATGGCTACACCTTC.

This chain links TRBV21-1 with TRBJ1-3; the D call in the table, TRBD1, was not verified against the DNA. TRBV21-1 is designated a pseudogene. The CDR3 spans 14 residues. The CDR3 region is CASTPEGEGNTIYF. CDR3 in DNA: TGTGCCAGCACCCCAGAGGGGGAAGGAAACACCATATATTTT.

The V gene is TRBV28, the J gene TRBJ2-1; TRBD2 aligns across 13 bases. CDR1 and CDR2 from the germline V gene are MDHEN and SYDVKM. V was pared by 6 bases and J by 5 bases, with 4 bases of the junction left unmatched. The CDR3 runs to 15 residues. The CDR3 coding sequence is TGTGCCAGCAGAGCCGGGACTAGCGGGAACAATGAGCAGTTCTTC. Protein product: CASRAGTSGNNEQFF.

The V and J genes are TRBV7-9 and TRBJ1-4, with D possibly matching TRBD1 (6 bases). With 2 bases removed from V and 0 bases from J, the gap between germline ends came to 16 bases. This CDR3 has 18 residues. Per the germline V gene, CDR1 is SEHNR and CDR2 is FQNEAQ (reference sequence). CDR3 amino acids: CASSLSRTASATNEKLFF. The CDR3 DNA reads TGTGCCAGCAGCTTAAGTAGGACAGCCTCTGCAACTAATGAAAAACTGTTTTTT.

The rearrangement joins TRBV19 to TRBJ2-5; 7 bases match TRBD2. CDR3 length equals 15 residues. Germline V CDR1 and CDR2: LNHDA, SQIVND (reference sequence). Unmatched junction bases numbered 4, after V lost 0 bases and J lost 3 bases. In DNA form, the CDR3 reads TGTGCCAGTAGTATAGAGGGGGGGAGGGAAGAGACCCAGTACTTC. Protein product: CASSIEGGREETQYF.

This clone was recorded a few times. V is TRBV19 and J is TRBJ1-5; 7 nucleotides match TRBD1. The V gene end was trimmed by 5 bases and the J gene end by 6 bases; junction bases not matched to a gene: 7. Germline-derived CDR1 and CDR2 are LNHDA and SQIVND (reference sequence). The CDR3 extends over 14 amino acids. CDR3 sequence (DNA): TGTGCCAGTAGTTCAAGGGACAGCCCTCAGCCCCAGCATTTT. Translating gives CASSSRDSPQPQHF.

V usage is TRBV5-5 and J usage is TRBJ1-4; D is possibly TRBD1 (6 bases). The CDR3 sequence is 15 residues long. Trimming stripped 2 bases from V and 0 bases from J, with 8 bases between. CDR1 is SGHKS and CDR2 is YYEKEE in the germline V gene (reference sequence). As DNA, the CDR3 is TGTGCCAGCAGCTTTGGGGACACAACTAATGAAAAACTGTTTTTT. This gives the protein CASSFGDTTNEKLFF.

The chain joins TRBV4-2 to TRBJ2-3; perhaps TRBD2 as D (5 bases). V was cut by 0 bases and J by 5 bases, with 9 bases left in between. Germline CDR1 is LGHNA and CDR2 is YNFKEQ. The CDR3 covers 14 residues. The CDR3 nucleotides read TGTGCCAGCAGCCAAGATACTGGAGGAGATACGCAGTATTTT. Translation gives CASSQDTGGDTQYF.

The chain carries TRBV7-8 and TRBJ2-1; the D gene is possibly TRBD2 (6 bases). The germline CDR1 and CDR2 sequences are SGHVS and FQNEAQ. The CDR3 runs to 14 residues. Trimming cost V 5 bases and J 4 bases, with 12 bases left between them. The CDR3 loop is CASSSAGRYNEQFF. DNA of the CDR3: TGTGCCAGCAGCAGCGCGGGGCGTTACAATGAGCAGTTCTTC.

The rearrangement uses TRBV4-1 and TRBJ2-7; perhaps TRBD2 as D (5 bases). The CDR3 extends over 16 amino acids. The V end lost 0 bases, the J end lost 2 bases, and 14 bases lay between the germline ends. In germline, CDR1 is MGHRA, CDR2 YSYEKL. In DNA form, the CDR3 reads TGCGCCAGCAGCCAAGAACGGGGAAGGGTCACCTACGAGCAGTACTTC. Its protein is CASSQERGRVTYEQYF.

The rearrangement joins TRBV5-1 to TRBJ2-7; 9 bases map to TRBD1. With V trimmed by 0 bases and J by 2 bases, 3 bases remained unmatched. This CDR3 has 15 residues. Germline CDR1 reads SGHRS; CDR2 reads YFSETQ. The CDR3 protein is CASSLDRGPPYEQYF. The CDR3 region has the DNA TGCGCCAGCAGCTTGGACAGGGGGCCCCCCTACGAGCAGTACTTC.

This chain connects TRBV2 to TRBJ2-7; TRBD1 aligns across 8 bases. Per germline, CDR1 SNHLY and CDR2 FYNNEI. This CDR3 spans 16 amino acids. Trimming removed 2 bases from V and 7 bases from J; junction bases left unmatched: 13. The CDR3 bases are TGTGCCAGCAGTGAATTGGCGACAGGGGCCCTGCCGGAGCAGTACTTC. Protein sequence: CASSELATGALPEQYF.

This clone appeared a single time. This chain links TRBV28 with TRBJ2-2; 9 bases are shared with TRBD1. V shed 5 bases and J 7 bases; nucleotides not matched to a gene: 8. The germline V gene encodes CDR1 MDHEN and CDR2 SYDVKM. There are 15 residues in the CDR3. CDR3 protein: CASSPPGTGIGELFF. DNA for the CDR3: TGTGCCAGCAGTCCGCCGGGGACAGGGATCGGGGAGCTGTTTTTT.

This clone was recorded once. CDR3 coding DNA: TGTGCCAGCAGCTTGGCCAGTAGGTCGGCACCCGAGGACAGGGTGCACGAGCAGTACTTC. Its translation is CASSLASRSAPEDRVHEQYF. The genes are TRBV5-4 and TRBJ2-7, with TRBD1 matching 8 bases. This CDR3 comprises 20 residues. Germline loops: CDR1 SGHNT, CDR2 YYREEE (reference sequence). Trimming removed 0 bases from V and 5 bases from J; junction bases left unmatched: 22. Based on the CDR3 plus reference TRBV5-4 and TRBJ2-7, the full variable domain is ETGVTQSPTHLIKTRGQQVTLRCSSQSGHNTVSWYQQALGQGPQFIFQYYREEENGRGNFPPRFSGLQFPNYSSELNVNALELDDSALYLCASSLASRSAPEDRVHEQYFGPGTRLTVT.

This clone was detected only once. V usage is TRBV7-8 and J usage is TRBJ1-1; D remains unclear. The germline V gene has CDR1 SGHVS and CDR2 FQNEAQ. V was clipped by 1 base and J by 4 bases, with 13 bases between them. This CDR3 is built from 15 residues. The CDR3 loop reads CASSLVGGLGTEAFF. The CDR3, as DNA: TGTGCCAGCAGCTTAGTGGGAGGGTTGGGCACTGAAGCTTTCTTT.